This TCR beta chain was obtained from a study of CD8 T cells in Susac syndrome. The CDR3 totals 12 residues. Trimming took off 1 base at V and 0 bases at J, with 3 bases between the two ends. Germline CDR1 and CDR2: DFQATT and SNEGSKA (reference sequence). Random hexamers were used to reverse transcribe an amount of about 0.45 to 1 ug RNA. An immunoSEQ multiplex PCR generated amplified TCR beta CDR3 products spanning 54 Vbeta and 13 Jbeta. TCRdb used MiXCR to reprocess the immunoSEQ multiplex PCR reads, holding one entry per CDR3 protein. The sample consists of a few hundred thousand distinct CDR3 sequences, just under 95% of them appearing once. CD8+ and CD4+ T cells from blood underwent TCR beta sequencing, which was carried out in a high-throughput format. FACS was used to enrich TEMRA cells, whereas the CD8+ and CD4+ T cells were obtained by negative isolation.

The chain links TRBV20-1 to TRBJ2-5; no definite D call. The TCR comes from a human donor with multiple sclerosis. What was sequenced was CD4+ T cells from PBMCs. The CDR3 protein is CSARGDQETQYF. CDR3 coding DNA: TGCAGTGCTAGAGGGGACCAAGAGACCCAGTACTTC.